The 15 T cell receptor beta chains presented below share a single source sample, sequenced in a study of blood T cell repertoires in COVID-19. Sequencing was performed with immunoSEQ multiplex PCR; in TCRdb, only in-frame clones are kept and a portion is missing. The top ten hold about 0.65% of the sample, which has approximately 490,000 clones, around 90% seen once. The specimen was PBMCs or T cells enriched from blood (not recorded which). The receptor set was obtained from a woman aged 18-29 years who had recovered from COVID-19.

The chain carries TRBV24-1 and TRBJ2-7; TRBD1 is a possible D gene (6 bases). The CDR3 consists of 12 residues. Germline V gene data show CDR1 as KGHDR and CDR2 as SFDVKD. V was trimmed by 9 bases and J by 5 bases, leaving 13 bases between them. DNA of the CDR3: TGTGCCACCGAGGGGGATGGGGACGAGCAGTACTTC. This codes for CATEGDGDEQYF.

This chain uses TRBV7-9 with TRBJ1-1; D remains unclear. Germline V gene sequence: CDR1 SEHNR, CDR2 FQNEAQ (reference sequence). The CDR3 has 17 residues. V lost 6 bases, J lost 6 bases, and 26 bases lay in between. The CDR3 DNA reads as TGTGCCAGCAGTCACCCCGGAGGAGGTAGGGTGGTCGCTGAAGCTTTCTTT. Encoded protein: CASSHPGGGRVVAEAFF.

The rearrangement uses TRBV25-1 and TRBJ1-6; D remains unclear. The CDR3 runs to 13 residues. Germline V gene sequence: CDR1 MGHDK, CDR2 SYGVNS. V was trimmed by 1 base and J by 8 bases, leaving 6 bases between them. The chain's CDR3 is CASSELRYSPLHF. Here the CDR3 DNA reads TGTGCCAGCAGTGAATTGAGATATTCACCCCTCCACTTT.

The rearrangement joins TRBV5-1 to TRBJ1-2; D gene unclear. Trimming removed 0 bases at V and 5 bases at J, with 5 bases between. This CDR3 contains 12 residues. Germline V gives CDR1 SGHRS, CDR2 YFSETQ. The CDR3 nucleotides are TGCGCCAGCAGCTTGGGGAGGTATGGCTACACCTTC. It translates to CASSLGRYGYTF.

This chain connects TRBV28 to TRBJ1-2, with TRBD1 as a possible D gene (5 bases). Trimming stripped 2 bases from V and 0 bases from J, with 28 bases between. Germline V gene lookup returns CDR1 MDHEN and CDR2 SYDVKM. The CDR3 has 21 residues. The CDR3 DNA follows: TGTGCCAGCAGTTTAAGCCCACAGGCAGGGCTAAGGAGGGATTCTAACTATGGCTACACCTTC. Its protein product is CASSLSPQAGLRRDSNYGYTF.

This clone was detected only once. The chain has TRBV7-9 and TRBJ1-1; no clear D gene. V lost 6 bases and J 3 bases, leaving 11 bases between the germline ends. Germline V gene lookup returns CDR1 SEHNR and CDR2 FQNEAQ (reference sequence). This CDR3 comprises 13 residues. The CDR3 sequence is CASRRRLDTEAFF. The CDR3 nucleotides read TGTGCCAGCAGACGTCGGTTGGACACTGAAGCTTTCTTT.

The CDR3 nucleotides read TGTGCCAGCAGTTACGCTTGGGGGGCTGAAGCTTTCTTT. Its protein is CASSYAWGAEAFF. This sequence joins TRBV6-2 or TRBV6-3 and TRBJ1-1; maybe TRBD1 (5 bases). The germline gives CDR1 MNHEY, CDR2 SVGEGT. Trimming took 2 bases from V and 6 from J, leaving 10 bases between them. This CDR3 has 13 amino acids.

The rearrangement joins TRBV7-8 to TRBJ2-7, with a tentative D call TRBD2 (5 bases). The V gene lost 3 bases and the J gene lost 6 bases, with 9 bases spanning the gap. The CDR3 sequence is 12 residues long. Per germline, CDR1 SGHVS and CDR2 FQNEAQ. DNA of the CDR3: TGTGCCAGCAGCTTTTTCGGAGGCGAGCAGTACTTC. It is translated as CASSFFGGEQYF.

The V call is TRBV19, the J call TRBJ1-1, with 7 bases matching TRBD1. Germline assignment: CDR1 LNHDA and CDR2 SQIVND (reference sequence). The CDR3 covers 11 residues. V lost 6 bases, J lost 6 bases, and 1 base stayed unmatched. In nucleotides, the CDR3 is TGTGCCAGTAGAAGGGGGCCTGAAGCTTTCTTT. Its protein is CASRRGPEAFF.

The chain combines TRBV15 with TRBJ2-2; 8 bases fit TRBD1. Germline V gives CDR1 LNHNV, CDR2 YYDKDF (reference sequence). This CDR3 spans 16 amino acids. V lost 4 bases and J lost 3; bases outside the gene matches: 7. CDR3: CATSIYRGYYTGELFF. CDR3 bases: TGTGCCACCAGCATTTACAGGGGGTATTACACCGGGGAGCTGTTTTTT. Supplemented by reference TRBV15 and TRBJ2-2, the full variable domain reads DAMVIQNPRYQVTQFGKPVTLSCSQTLNHNVMYWYQQKSSQAPKLLFHYYDKDFNNEADTPDNFQSRRPNTSFCFLDIRSPGLGDTAMYLCATSIYRGYYTGELFFGEGSRLTVL.

The chain is built from TRBV7-2 and TRBJ1-3; 10 bases match TRBD1. This CDR3 contains 16 residues. After removal of 6 bases from V and 3 bases from J, the junction contained 8 bases not matched to a gene. Per germline, CDR1 SGHTA and CDR2 FQGNSA. CDR3 amino acids: CASSPGTGAVGNTIYF. The CDR3 DNA reads TGTGCCAGCAGTCCCGGGACAGGGGCCGTTGGAAACACCATATATTTT.

The chain combines TRBV5-6 with TRBJ2-5; 13 bases fit TRBD2. With 4 bases clipped from V and 6 bases from J, the junction kept 9 bases outside the gene matches. This CDR3 comprises 16 residues. Germline V lookup: CDR1 SGHDT, CDR2 YYEEEE. The CDR3 nucleotides are TGTGCCAGCAGCCTACTGACTAGCGGGGGGCTGAAGACCCAGTACTTC. Encoded protein: CASSLLTSGGLKTQYF.

This chain links TRBV4-1 with TRBJ1-4; D possibly corresponds to TRBD1 (6 bases). The CDR3 sequence is 15 residues long. Germline assignment: CDR1 MGHRA and CDR2 YSYEKL. Trimming removed 2 bases from V and 8 bases from J, with 15 bases in between. CDR3 DNA: TGCGCCAGCAGCCAACGCGAAGACAGGAAAGAAAAACTGTTTTTT. Amino acid sequence: CASSQREDRKEKLFF.

This chain uses TRBV2 with TRBJ2-2, with 7 positions matching TRBD2. J was trimmed by 2 bases and V by 9 bases; bases with no gene match: 9. CDR1 and CDR2 (germline): SNHLY, FYNNEI. The CDR3 loop spans 15 amino acids. CDR3 DNA sequence: TGTGCCAGTGGGACCGGGACTACAAACACCGGGGAGCTGTTTTTT. Translation: CASGTGTTNTGELFF.

This sequence joins TRBV5-1 and TRBJ2-7; 12 bases agree with TRBD2. CDR1 and CDR2 from the germline V gene are SGHRS and YFSETQ. The trim removed 0 bases at V and 3 bases at J, leaving 4 bases unmatched. The CDR3 has 16 amino acids. The CDR3 DNA follows: TGCGCCAGCAGCTTGGAGACTAGCGGGGGCCTCTACGAGCAGTACTTC. This codes for CASSLETSGGLYEQYF.